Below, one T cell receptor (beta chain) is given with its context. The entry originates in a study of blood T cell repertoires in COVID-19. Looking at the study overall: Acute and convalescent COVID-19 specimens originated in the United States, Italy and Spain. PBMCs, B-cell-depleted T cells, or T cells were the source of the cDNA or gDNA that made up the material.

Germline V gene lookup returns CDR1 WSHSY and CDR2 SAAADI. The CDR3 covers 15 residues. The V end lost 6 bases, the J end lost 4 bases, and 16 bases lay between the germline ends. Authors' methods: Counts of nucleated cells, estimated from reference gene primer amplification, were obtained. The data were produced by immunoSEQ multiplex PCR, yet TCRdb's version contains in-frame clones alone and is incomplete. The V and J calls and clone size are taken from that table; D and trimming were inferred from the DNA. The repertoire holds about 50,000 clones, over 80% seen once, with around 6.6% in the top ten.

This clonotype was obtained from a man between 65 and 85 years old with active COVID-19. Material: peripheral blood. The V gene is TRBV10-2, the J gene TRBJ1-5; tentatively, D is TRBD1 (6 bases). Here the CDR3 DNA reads TGCGCCAGCAGGCCTCCAGGGGCGCAAAATCAGCCCCAGCATTTT. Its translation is CASRPPGAQNQPQHF.